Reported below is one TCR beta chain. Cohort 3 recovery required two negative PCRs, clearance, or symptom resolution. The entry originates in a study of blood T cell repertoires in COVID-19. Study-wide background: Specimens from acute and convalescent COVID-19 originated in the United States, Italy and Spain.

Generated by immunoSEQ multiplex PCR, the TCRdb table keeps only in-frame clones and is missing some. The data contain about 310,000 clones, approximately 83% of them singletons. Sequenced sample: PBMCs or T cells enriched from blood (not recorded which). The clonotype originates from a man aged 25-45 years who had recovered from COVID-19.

The CDR3 is CASSLRTSGGYEQYF. The CDR3 DNA sequence: TGTGCCAGCAGCCTCAGGACTAGCGGGGGCTACGAGCAGTACTTC. J is TRBJ2-7 and V is TRBV6-5; TRBD2 matches at 13 bases. From germline, CDR1 is MNHEY and CDR2 SVGAGI. Germline trimming cut 6 bases from V and 3 bases from J; bases unmatched to any gene: 5. This CDR3 comprises 15 residues.